The next 25 T cell receptor beta chains were all read from a single sample in a study of regulatory T cells in long-lasting Graves disease. Regarding time point: persistent/refractory GD, antithyroid drugs over 5 years with positive TRAb. The TCR library was made from RNA extracted from PBMCs. Library construction for TCR beta used iRepertoire HTBI primers and Arm-PCR of CDR3 regions. From the multiplex PCR reads, TCRdb called clonotypes with MiXCR, one entry per CDR3 protein. This sample carries over 650,000 distinct CDR3 sequences, 30% of them seen once, and the ten largest clones take under 55%. Sequences were derived from peripheral blood mononuclear cells (PBMCs), sampled when the disease was refractory, from a patient treated with antithyroid drugs. The receptor source for this set is a female donor with Graves disease.

This clonotype was observed many times. CDR3 in amino acids: CATSRHVGAEAFF. The CDR3 DNA is TGTGCCACCAGCAGGCATGTGGGTGCTGAAGCTTTCTTT. This chain joins TRBV15 and TRBJ1-1; D uncertain. CDR1 is LNHNV and CDR2 is YYDKDF in the germline V gene (reference sequence). Trimming pared 3 bases from V and 6 bases from J, leaving 11 bases between. This CDR3 contains 13 residues. The full variable domain, with the rest looked up from reference TRBV15 and TRBJ1-1, is DAMVIQNPRYQVTQFGKPVTLSCSQTLNHNVMYWYQQKSSQAPKLLFHYYDKDFNNEADTPDNFQSRRPNTSFCFLDIRSPGLGDTAMYLCATSRHVGAEAFFGQGTRLTVV.

In its sample, this clonotype was seen many times. This chain uses TRBV28 with TRBJ1-1; D unresolved. The CDR3 length is 11 residues. CDR1 is MDHEN and CDR2 is SYDVKM in the germline V gene. The V gene lost 6 bases and the J gene lost 7 bases, with 9 bases spanning the gap. The CDR3 nucleotides are TGTGCCAGCAGCCAAGGGCTTGAAGCTTTCTTT. This translates into CASSQGLEAFF.

This clonotype has at least ten counts. The V call is TRBV9, the J call TRBJ2-5; the D is unclear. CDR1 is SGDLS and CDR2 is YYNGEE in the germline V gene. V was shortened by 0 bases and J by 4 bases, with 4 bases between the two germline ends. This CDR3 comprises 12 residues. CDR3 nucleotides: TGTGCCAGCAGCGTAGTTGGAGAGACCCAGTACTTC. This gives the protein CASSVVGETQYF.

The sample holds one count of this clonotype. The chain is built from TRBV5-5 and TRBJ1-2, with unresolved D. The CDR3 totals 15 residues. Trimming removed 3 bases at V and 2 bases at J, with 14 bases between. Per germline, CDR1 SGHKS and CDR2 YYEKEE (reference sequence). The CDR3 DNA reads as TGTGCCAGCAGCTCGGGCAAGGACGGAAACTATGGCTACACCTTC. Its translation: CASSSGKDGNYGYTF.

This clonotype occurred a few times. The DNA of the CDR3 is TGTGCCAGCAATCTCAGGGGGTCAAGCAATCAGCCCCAGCATTTT. Protein: CASNLRGSSNQPQHF. V gene TRBV28 combines with J gene TRBJ1-5; TRBD1 matches 7 bases. The germline V gene has CDR1 MDHEN and CDR2 SYDVKM. The CDR3 contains 15 residues. The trim removed 7 bases at V and 1 base at J, leaving 7 bases unmatched.

Details on this clonotype: An end of the junction differs from the germline gene, which may be a read error. This sequence joins TRBV11-2 and TRBJ2-7, with 8 nucleotides matching TRBD2. This CDR3 spans 15 amino acids. In germline, CDR1 is SGHAT, CDR2 FQNNGV. The chain's CDR3 is CAISLDLAGAYEQYF. Here the CDR3 DNA reads TGTGCCATCAGCTTAGACCTAGCGGGCGCCTACGAGCAGTACTTC.

This clonotype has just a few counts. This chain uses TRBV18 with TRBJ1-2, with 9 positions matching TRBD1. Per germline, CDR1 KGHSH and CDR2 LQKENI. CDR3 length: 15 residues. V shed 4 bases and J 7 bases; nucleotides not matched to a gene: 10. CDR3: CASSLAGTGPFGYTF. CDR3 DNA sequence: TGTGCCAGCTCACTTGCCGGGACAGGGCCCTTTGGCTACACCTTC.

Comment on this clonotype: Because the CDR3 is missing its conserved closing phenylalanine or tryptophan, this is likely a read error. The DNA is omitted, as the CDR3 cannot be located on it reliably, and the CDR3 follows TCRdb's listing. V and J are TRBV7-9 and TRBJ2-7; TRBD1 is taken as the D call from the table, unchecked against the DNA. The germline V gene encodes CDR1 SEHNR and CDR2 FQNEAQ (reference sequence). 11 amino acids form the CDR3, both terminal residues included. The CDR3 region is CASSLGPSKNL.

As to this clonotype: One base away lies a much larger clone, so this may be a sequencing read error. The chain links TRBV24-1 to TRBJ2-2, with 9 bases lining up with TRBD2. Per the germline V gene, CDR1 is KGHDR and CDR2 is SFDVKD. This CDR3 contains 15 residues. This chain's CDR3 is CATSDGSGGTGGLFF. In DNA, the CDR3 is TGTGCCACCAGTGATGGTAGCGGGGGAACCGGGGGGCTGTTTTTT.

This chain uses TRBV6-1 with TRBJ2-5, with 7 bases fitting TRBD2. The J call may be mistaken, given a closer DNA end match to TRBJ2-1. The CDR3 length is 15 residues. The germline V gene has CDR1 MNHNS and CDR2 SASEGT. The CDR3 DNA sequence: TGTGCCAGCAGTGTCACCCCCCTAGCGGTCGATGAGCAGTTCTTC. The encoded protein is CASSVTPLAVDEQFF.

The CDR3 DNA reads TGTGCCAGCACCGCCACGGGACAGGGGGGGATTTGGTCAGGGCAGCCCCAGCATTTT. Its translation: CASTATGQGGIWSGQPQHF. The chain combines TRBV5-6 with TRBJ1-5; 11 nucleotides match TRBD1. J gave up 7 bases and V 6 bases, and 21 bases lay outside the gene matches. The germline V gene encodes CDR1 SGHDT and CDR2 YYEEEE. This CDR3 has 19 amino acids.

Only one count was recorded for this clonotype. This chain connects TRBV30 to TRBJ1-5; 7 bases are shared with TRBD1. Trimming removed 4 bases from V and 2 bases from J; junction bases left unmatched: 2. Germline CDR1 and CDR2: GTSNPN and SVGIG (reference sequence). The CDR3 runs 13 residues. The CDR3 bases are TGTGCCTGGAATACAGGGGGCAATCAGCCCCAGCATTTT. Amino acids: CAWNTGGNQPQHF.

This clonotype was detected only a few times. The chain couples TRBV7-9 to TRBJ1-2; TRBD1 might be the D (5 bases). There are 13 residues in the CDR3. CDR1 SEHNR and CDR2 FQNEAQ come from the germline V gene (reference sequence). V lost 2 bases to trimming and J lost 7 bases, with 11 bases between them. CDR3 in DNA: TGTGCCAGCAGCTTAAAGACAGCTTTTGGCTACACCTTC. It yields the protein CASSLKTAFGYTF.

This clonotype was seen a few times. The chain couples TRBV6-5 to TRBJ2-5; 8 nucleotides match TRBD2. Unmatched junction bases numbered 7, after V lost 2 bases and J lost 5 bases. CDR3 length: 15 amino acids. Germline CDR1 reads MNHEY; CDR2 reads SVGAGI. CDR3 protein: CASSYRRLATETQYF. CDR3 nucleotide sequence: TGTGCCAGCAGTTACCGTCGACTAGCGACGGAGACCCAGTACTTC.

In this sample, this clonotype turned up a few times. CDR3 coding DNA: TGTGCCAGCAGGTTTTACACTGAAGCTTTCTTT. Translation: CASRFYTEAFF. V gene TRBV6-2 or TRBV6-3 combines with J gene TRBJ1-1; unclear D gene. Germline V gives CDR1 MNHEY, CDR2 SVGEGT. With 6 bases removed from V and 3 bases from J, the gap between germline ends came to 5 bases. This CDR3 is built from 11 residues.

This clonotype has a handful of counts. The chain carries TRBV6-2 or TRBV6-3 and TRBJ1-1, with 10 positions matching TRBD1. Germline V lookup: CDR1 MNHEY, CDR2 SVGEGT. Trimming cost V 0 bases and J 5 bases; bases outside gene matches: 3. The CDR3 is 15 residues long. For the CDR3, the DNA is TGTGCCAGCAGTTACTCGTGGACAGGGGGGACTGAAGCTTTCTTT. Amino acid sequence: CASSYSWTGGTEAFF.

The rearrangement joins TRBV12-3 or TRBV12-4 to TRBJ2-2, with TRBD1 identical over 7 bases. The V segment lost 6 bases and the J segment 5 bases; nucleotides outside the gene matches: 9. This CDR3 comprises 15 residues. The CDR3 region is CASRNRQGLTGELFF. The CDR3 DNA reads as TGTGCCAGCAGGAACCGACAGGGTTTGACCGGGGAGCTGTTTTTT.

This clonotype appeared many times. This chain links TRBV28 with TRBJ1-2; no definite D call. Germline V lookup: CDR1 MDHEN, CDR2 SYDVKM. This CDR3 contains 13 residues. Trimming took off 4 bases at V and 8 bases at J, with 14 bases between the two ends. CDR3 amino acids: CASSSPRARGYTF. CDR3 coding DNA: TGTGCCAGCAGTTCCCCTCGGGCGCGAGGCTACACCTTC.

The chain has TRBV19 and TRBJ1-5; D is possibly TRBD1 (5 bases). Trimming took 5 bases from V and 5 from J, leaving 22 bases between them. The CDR3 has 17 amino acids. CDR1 LNHDA and CDR2 SQIVND come from the germline V gene (reference sequence). CDR3 DNA: TGTGCCAGTAGTGTTTTCCTCCGGGACGGAATTGATCAGCCCCAGCATTTT. Translating it yields CASSVFLRDGIDQPQHF.

This clonotype was recorded a few times. The chain links TRBV3-1 to TRBJ2-7, with a possible D match to TRBD1 (6 bases). The CDR3 is made up of 15 amino acids. The germline CDR1 and CDR2 sequences are LGHDT and YNNKEL (reference sequence). V gave up 4 bases and J gave up 1 base, with 14 bases separating them. CDR3 loop: CASSPSPGQSYEQYF. The DNA for the CDR3 is TGTGCCAGCAGCCCCAGCCCCGGACAGTCCTACGAGCAGTACTTC.

This chain links TRBV7-8 with TRBJ1-6; 8 bases fit TRBD1. V gave up 4 bases and J gave up 2 bases; unmatched junction bases: 4. The germline V gene has CDR1 SGHVS and CDR2 FQNEAQ. The CDR3 has 16 amino acids. The CDR3 region has the DNA TGTGCCAGCAGCTGGGGGACAGGCACCTATAATTCACCCCTCCACTTT. It specifies CASSWGTGTYNSPLHF.

This clonotype was picked up many times. The chain has TRBV2 and TRBJ2-7; D might be TRBD1 or TRBD2, each matching 5 bases. The CDR3 sequence is 14 residues long. Trimming removed 6 bases at V and 6 bases at J, with 18 bases between. Germline CDR1 SNHLY, CDR2 FYNNEI. CDR3 bases: TGTGCCAGCAGAGATTCCGGGACGAAGGGCGAGCAGTACTTC. Its translation is CASRDSGTKGEQYF. The entire variable domain, with the rest obtained from reference TRBV2 and TRBJ2-7, is as follows: EPEVTQTPSHQVTQMGQEVILRCVPISNHLYFYWYRQILGQKVEFLVSFYNNEISEKSEIFDDQFSVERPDGSNFTLKIRSTKLEDSAMYFCASRDSGTKGEQYFGPGTRLTVT.

The rearrangement uses TRBV20-1 and TRBJ1-2, with a weak D call TRBD1 (6 bases). This CDR3 region has 15 residues. V lost 2 bases and J 0 bases, leaving 13 bases between the germline ends. Germline values: CDR1 DFQATT, CDR2 SNEGSKA (reference sequence). CDR3 loop: CSARLDRPSNYGYTF. In DNA form, the CDR3 reads TGCAGTGCTAGACTGGACAGACCTTCTAACTATGGCTACACCTTC.

This rearrangement joins TRBV5-1 to TRBJ2-5, with 11 bases aligning to TRBD2. Germline assignment: CDR1 SGHRS and CDR2 YFSETQ. The length of the CDR3 is 18 residues. V shed 0 bases and J 2 bases; nucleotides not matched to a gene: 9. The CDR3 protein is CASSLGTSGLISQETQYF. Written as DNA, the CDR3 is TGCGCCAGCAGCTTGGGGACTAGCGGGCTCATCTCTCAAGAGACCCAGTACTTC.

V is TRBV4-2 and J is TRBJ1-1, with 8 bases fitting TRBD1. V shed 4 bases, J shed 4 bases, and the junction held 11 bases outside the gene matches. This CDR3 has 16 residues. The germline V gene encodes CDR1 LGHNA and CDR2 YNFKEQ. CDR3 coding DNA: TGTGCCAGCAGCCCCCGGACAGGGACATTGAGCACTGAAGCTTTCTTT. It encodes CASSPRTGTLSTEAFF.